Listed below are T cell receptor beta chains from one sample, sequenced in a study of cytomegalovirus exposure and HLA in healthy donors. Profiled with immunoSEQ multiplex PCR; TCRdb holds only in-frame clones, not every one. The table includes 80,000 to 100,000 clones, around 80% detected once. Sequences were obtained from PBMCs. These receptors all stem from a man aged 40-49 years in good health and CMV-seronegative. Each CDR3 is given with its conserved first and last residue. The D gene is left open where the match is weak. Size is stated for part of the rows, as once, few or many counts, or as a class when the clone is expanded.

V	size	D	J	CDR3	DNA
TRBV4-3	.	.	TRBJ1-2	CASSQDPGRCGYTF	TGCGCCAGCAGCCAAGACCCAGGGCGCTGTGGCTACACCTTC
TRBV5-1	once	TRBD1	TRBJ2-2	CASSLRTGENTGELFF	TGCGCCAGCAGCCTCAGGACAGGGGAGAACACCGGGGAGCTGTTTTTT
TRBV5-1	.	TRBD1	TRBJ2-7	CASSLSGQVQSEQYF	TGCGCCAGCAGCTTGTCGGGACAGGTCCAGAGCGAGCAGTACTTC
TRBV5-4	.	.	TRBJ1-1	CASSPPMTHPTEAFF	TGTGCCAGCAGCCCGCCCATGACACACCCGACTGAAGCTTTCTTT
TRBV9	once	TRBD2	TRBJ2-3	CASSPSGGAEDTQYF	TGTGCCAGCAGCCCCAGCGGGGGGGCCGAAGATACGCAGTATTTT
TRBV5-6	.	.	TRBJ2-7	CASSYLDEQYF	TGTGCCAGCAGCTACCTAGACGAGCAGTACTTC
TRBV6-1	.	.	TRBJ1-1	CASSEGRGNTEAFF	TGTGCCAGCAGTGAAGGACGGGGGAACACTGAAGCTTTCTTT
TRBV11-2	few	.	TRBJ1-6	CASSGATANSPLHF	TGTGCCAGCAGCGGGGCCACAGCTAATTCACCCCTCCACTTT
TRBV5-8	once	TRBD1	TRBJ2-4	CASSLNMGQRENIQYF	TGTGCCAGCAGCTTAAATATGGGACAGCGAGAAAACATTCAGTACTTC
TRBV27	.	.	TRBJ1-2	CASSLSARGEGGYTF	TGTGCCAGCAGTCTTTCCGCCCGGGGGGAGGGCGGCTACACCTTC
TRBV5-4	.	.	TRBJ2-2	CASSLTGLDTGELFF	TGTGCCAGCAGCTTGACAGGGCTGGACACCGGGGAGCTGTTTTTT
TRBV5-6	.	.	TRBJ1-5	CASSSWGGNQPQHF	TGTGCCAGCAGCTCATGGGGGGGGAATCAGCCCCAGCATTTT